The entry below describes one T cell receptor (beta chain). Its antigen is unknown. The germline gives CDR1 SQVTM, CDR2 ANQGSEA. CDR3 size: 12 residues. V lost 6 bases and J 4 bases, leaving 12 bases between the germline ends. Extraction of RNA preceded its reverse transcription into cDNA, which served as the sequencing template. Here immunoSEQ multiplex PCR was the method, and the copy in TCRdb shows in-frame clones only, minus some. The sample records roughly 250,000 clones, under 70% being singletons. Collected material from alopecia areata patients comprised lesional scalp punch biopsies and peripheral blood. Sorting of CD4+ and CD8+ T cells was performed on PBMCs. This record belongs to a study of CD8+ T cells in alopecia areata. Regarding the study as a whole: In lesional scalp, particularly from alopecia totalis/universalis, clonality was higher than in normal scalp.

The chain employs TRBV29-1 and TRBJ2-5, with D tentatively TRBD1 (6 bases). This specimen was CD4+ T cells sorted from blood, taken at week 0. This receptor was identified in a human donor with alopecia areata. For the CDR3, the DNA is TGCAGCGTATGTACAGGGATAGAGACCCAGTACTTC. This gives the protein CSVCTGIETQYF.